This T cell receptor (beta chain) was recorded in a study of vaccination and CD4 T cells after COVID-19. Once obtained from cultured CD4+ T cells, the DNA was sequenced using the Oncomine TCR Beta short-read assay. TCRdb used MiXCR to reprocess the PCR reads, holding one entry per CDR3 protein. The sample holds 15,000 to 20,000 distinct CDR3 sequences, 50% seen once. Sample treatment: 10-day PBMC culture with coronavirus spike peptide pools or control peptides (ViraFEST assay). This clonotype has just a few counts. Its specificity is not known. V lost 6 bases, J lost 1 base, and 12 bases lay in between. The CDR3 extends over 14 amino acids.

This clonotype originated in a human donor who had recovered from COVID-19. The chain recombines TRBV12-3 or TRBV12-4 with TRBJ1-1; a possible D gene is TRBD1 (5 bases). Sequencing was carried out using CD4+ T cells from blood, cultured in vitro. CDR3 in amino acids: CASSPGGGNTEAFF. The CDR3 coding sequence is TGTGCCAGCAGCCCCGGGGGGGGGAACACTGAAGCTTTCTTT.